This T cell receptor (beta chain) stems from a study of cytomegalovirus exposure and HLA in healthy donors. The germline CDR1 and CDR2 sequences are SEHNR and FQNEAQ (reference sequence). This CDR3 region has 16 residues. V was pared by 0 bases and J by 3 bases, with 12 bases between. Notes on the study in general: As a later analysis showed, a missense DCLRE1C variant was linked to trimming of TCR beta V- and J-genes. Presence/absence analyses assumed roughly uniform sequencing depth across donors.

PCR primers comprised 60 Vbeta and 13 Jbeta primers. As originally analysed: An analysis performed later counted around 86 million unique TCR beta chains (roughly 11 million of them shared). Data came from immunoSEQ multiplex PCR; TCRdb stores just in-frame clones and leaves some out. Clone size and V and J calls were adopted from that table, with D and trimming inferred from the DNA. Recorded here are 65,000 to 95,000 clones; the top ten clones represent 7.5% to 8%. As regards this clone: Its antigen is currently unknown.

This sequence joins TRBV7-9 and TRBJ1-3; weak D call: TRBD1 (6 bases). The specimen was PBMCs. This TCR was recovered from a female donor in good health and CMV-seropositive. The CDR3 nucleotides are TGTGCCAGCAGCTTAGCGGGCAGGGGAAGTGGAAACACCATATATTTT. Its protein product is CASSLAGRGSGNTIYF.